The clone carrying this T cell receptor (beta chain) was seen many times. The library tagged each cDNA molecule with unique molecular identifiers. TCRdb processed the RACE reads anew with MiXCR; each CDR3 protein has one entry. The table lists around 350,000 distinct CDR3 sequences, about 5% of them singletons, with 7% to 10% in the top ten. This entry belongs to a study of human T cells and chemical hapten exposure. Study as a whole: Throughout the roughly 22-week study, diphenylcyclopropenone was applied weekly to the patients' scalps.

Described time point: pre-sensitization, week 0. The treatment was: therapeutic diphenylcyclopropenone sensitization with weekly scalp DPC. The CDR3 loop spans 18 amino acids. V was shortened by 0 bases and J by 0 bases, with 17 bases between the two germline ends. Germline CDR1 DFQATT, CDR2 SNEGSKA (reference sequence). This sequence originates from a woman under 30 with alopecia areata. Some clones in this sample may be carry-over from other donors' samples. The chain links TRBV20-1 to TRBJ1-4, with unresolved D. Material: whole blood, obtained in connection with sensitization to the hapten diphenylcyclopropenone (DPC). The CDR3 sequence: CSARDRAGETSTNEKLFF. Written as DNA, the CDR3 is TGCAGTGCTAGAGATAGGGCAGGCGAGACCTCAACTAATGAAAAACTGTTTTTT.